The T cell receptor beta chain under discussion was sequenced for a study of Ad26.COV2.S vaccination and SARS-CoV-2 variants. Points from the study as a whole: Recipients of vaccine and of placebo showed similar breadth of their non-spike TCR repertoires.

The CDR3 consists of 14 residues. Trimming stripped 0 bases from V and 5 bases from J, with 11 bases between. CDR1 and CDR2 from the germline V gene are SGHDT and YYEEEE. Sample treatment: roughly 19 received Ad26.COV2.S at low or high dose, single or two shots; roughly 5 received placebo; per-sample allocation not given. Collection of samples fell on day 63 after the first vaccine or placebo injection. Notes on this clone: Its matching antigen is unknown.

Only in-frame clones appear in the TCRdb table, and some are missing; sequencing was by immunoSEQ multiplex PCR. Among nearly 400,000 clones listed, approximately 90% were seen once. The rearrangement links TRBV5-6 to TRBJ1-2, with D perhaps TRBD1 (6 bases). The clonotype comes from a person between 18 and 65 years old who received the Ad26.COV2.S COVID-19 vaccine or a placebo. Here the sequenced sample was peripheral blood, taken in a trial of Ad26.COV2.S vaccine versus placebo. The CDR3 loop is CASSLDGRGYGYTF. The CDR3 DNA reads as TGTGCCAGCAGCTTGGACGGCAGGGGATATGGCTACACCTTC.